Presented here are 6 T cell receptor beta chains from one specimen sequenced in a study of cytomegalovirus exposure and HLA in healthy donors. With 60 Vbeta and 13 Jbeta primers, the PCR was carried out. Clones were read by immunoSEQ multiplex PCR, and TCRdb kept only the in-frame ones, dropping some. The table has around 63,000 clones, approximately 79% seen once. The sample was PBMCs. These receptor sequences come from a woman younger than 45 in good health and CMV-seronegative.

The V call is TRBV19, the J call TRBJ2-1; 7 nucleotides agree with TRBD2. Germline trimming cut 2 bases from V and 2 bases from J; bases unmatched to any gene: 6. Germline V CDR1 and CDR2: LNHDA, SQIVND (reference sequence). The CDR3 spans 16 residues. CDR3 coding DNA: TGTGCCAGTAGTATAAGCGGGCGGGAGCCCTACAATGAGCAGTTCTTC. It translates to CASSISGREPYNEQFF. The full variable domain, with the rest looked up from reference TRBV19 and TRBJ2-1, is DGGITQSPKYLFRKEGQNVTLSCEQNLNHDAMYWYRQDPGQGLRLIYYSQIVNDFQKGDIAEGYSVSREKKESFPLTVTSAQKNPTAFYLCASSISGREPYNEQFFGPGTRLTVL.

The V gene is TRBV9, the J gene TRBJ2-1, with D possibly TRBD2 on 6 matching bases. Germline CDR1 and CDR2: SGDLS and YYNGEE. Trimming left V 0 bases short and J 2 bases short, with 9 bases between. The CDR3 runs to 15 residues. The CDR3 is CASSVEGLAYNEQFF. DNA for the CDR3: TGTGCCAGCAGCGTAGAGGGACTGGCCTACAATGAGCAGTTCTTC.

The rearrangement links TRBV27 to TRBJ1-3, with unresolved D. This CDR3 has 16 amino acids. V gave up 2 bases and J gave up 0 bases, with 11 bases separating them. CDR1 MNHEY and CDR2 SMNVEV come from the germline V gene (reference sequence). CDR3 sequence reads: CASSLGRPLSGNTIYF. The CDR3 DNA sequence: TGTGCCAGCAGTTTAGGGAGGCCTCTCTCTGGAAACACCATATATTTT.

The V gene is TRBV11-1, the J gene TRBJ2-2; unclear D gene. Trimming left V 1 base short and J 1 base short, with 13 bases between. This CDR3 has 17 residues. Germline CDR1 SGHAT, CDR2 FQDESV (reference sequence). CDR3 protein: CASSLDSPRGNTGELFF. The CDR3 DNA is TGTGCCAGCAGCTTAGATAGCCCGAGAGGGAACACCGGGGAGCTGTTTTTT.

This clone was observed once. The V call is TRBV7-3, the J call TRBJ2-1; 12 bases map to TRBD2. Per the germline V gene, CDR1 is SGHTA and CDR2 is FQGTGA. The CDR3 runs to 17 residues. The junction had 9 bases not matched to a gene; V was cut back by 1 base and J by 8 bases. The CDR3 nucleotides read TGTGCCAGCAGCTTAAACCCGGTGCTAGCGGGAGGGGATGAGCAGTTCTTC. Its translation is CASSLNPVLAGGDEQFF.

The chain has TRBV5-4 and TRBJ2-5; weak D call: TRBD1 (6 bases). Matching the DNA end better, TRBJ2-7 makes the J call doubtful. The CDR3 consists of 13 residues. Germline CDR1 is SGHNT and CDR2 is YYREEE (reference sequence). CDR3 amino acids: CASSSGQTYEQYF. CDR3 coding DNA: TGTGCCAGCAGCTCCGGACAGACCTACGAGCAGTACTTC.